The source of this T cell receptor (beta chain) is a study of cytomegalovirus exposure and HLA in healthy donors. Regarding this clone: The antigen is undetermined.

Among the donors, all were healthy bone marrow donors. V dropped 5 bases and J dropped 0 bases, with 14 bases sitting between them. Germline V gene sequence: CDR1 LNHNV, CDR2 YYDKDF (reference sequence). The CDR3 sequence is 16 residues long. Study conclusions and caveats: Three CMV-associated chains were confirmed in vitro to be specific for CMV antigens. Within the data, a cluster of highly shared sequence variants was likely a sequencing artifact.

Researchers ran the PCR with 60 Vbeta and 13 Jbeta primers. Original data processing: Later work found around 85 million unique TCR beta chains, with about 10 million shared. Clones were sequenced by immunoSEQ multiplex PCR, and TCRdb holds only the in-frame ones, with some missing. The V and J calls and the clone size are those of that table, but D and trimming were determined from the DNA. Of under 200,000 clones listed, approximately 82% are singletons. Sequenced input: PBMCs. This TCR was sampled from a male donor in good health and CMV-seronegative. The chain couples TRBV15 to TRBJ1-3; the D gene is possibly TRBD1 (5 bases). The CDR3 nucleotides read TGTGCCACCAGCGGCCGGGACTACCGCTCTGGAAACACCATATATTTT. This sequence encodes CATSGRDYRSGNTIYF.